A selection of T cell receptor beta chains follows, all from one sample in a study of prognosis after radiotherapy for stage I lung cancer. TCRdb ran MiXCR on the multiplex PCR reads and lists one entry per CDR3 protein. Seen here are 20,000 or so distinct CDR3 sequences, around 40% observed once, and the top ten hold approximately 34%. The sample consisted of PBMCs, taken before or after stereotactic body radiation therapy (not recorded which). The receptor source for this set is a donor aged 50 or older with non-small cell lung cancer. Each CDR3 is given with its conserved first and last residue. Fields, in order: D gene, clone size, J gene, V gene, CDR3 DNA, CDR3 protein. The D gene is left open where the match is weak. Rows give clone size only sometimes, using once, few, many, or a class for an expanded clone.

d_call: TRBD1
clone_size: NA
j_call: TRBJ1-3
v_call: TRBV20-1
cdr3_nt: TGCAGTGCTAGTGGTGCGGGACAGGGGGCAAACACCATATATTTT
cdr3_aa: CSASGAGQGANTIYF

d_call: TRBD1
clone_size: NA
j_call: TRBJ2-1
v_call: TRBV20-1
cdr3_nt: TGCAGTGCTAGACAAGCCGGGACAGGGAACTACAATGAGCAGTTCTTC
cdr3_aa: CSARQAGTGNYNEQFF

d_call: TRBD2
clone_size: few
j_call: TRBJ2-1
v_call: TRBV6-1
cdr3_nt: TGTGCCAGCAGCCCCGGGACTAGCTTAGGTGACAATGCGCAGTTCTTC
cdr3_aa: CASSPGTSLGDNAQFF

d_call: NA
clone_size: many
j_call: TRBJ1-5
v_call: TRBV6-5
cdr3_nt: TGTGCCAGCAGTTACAGTGGCCAGTCTGGTCAGCCCCAGCATTTT
cdr3_aa: CASSYSGQSGQPQHF

d_call: NA
clone_size: medium-sized
j_call: TRBJ1-6
v_call: TRBV19
cdr3_nt: TGTGCCAGTAGCCCCAGACCTCGAGTCCGTAATTCACCCCTCCACTTT
cdr3_aa: CASSPRPRVRNSPLHF

d_call: TRBD1
clone_size: NA
j_call: TRBJ1-6
v_call: TRBV28
cdr3_nt: TGTGCCAGCACAAGGCAGGGGGCCTCCTATAATTCACCCCTCCACTTT
cdr3_aa: CASTRQGASYNSPLHF

d_call: TRBD2
clone_size: NA
j_call: TRBJ2-7
v_call: TRBV12-3/TRBV12-4
cdr3_nt: TGTGCCAGCACTACTAGCGGGATTATGTACTACGAGCAGTACTTC
cdr3_aa: CASTTSGIMYYEQYF

d_call: TRBD2
clone_size: NA
j_call: TRBJ2-7
v_call: TRBV20-1
cdr3_nt: TGCAGTGCTAGAGATCCCGGGACTAGCCACGAGCAGTACTTC
cdr3_aa: CSARDPGTSHEQYF

d_call: TRBD1
clone_size: many
j_call: TRBJ2-6
v_call: TRBV5-1
cdr3_nt: TGCGCCAGCAGCCCGACAGGGAGGGCCAACGTCCTGACTTTC
cdr3_aa: CASSPTGRANVLTF

d_call: TRBD1
clone_size: few
j_call: TRBJ2-2
v_call: TRBV4-3
cdr3_nt: TGCGCCAGCAGCCAGGACAGGGCCCAATGGGCCGGGGAGCTGTTTTTT
cdr3_aa: CASSQDRAQWAGELFF

d_call: NA
clone_size: NA
j_call: TRBJ2-7
v_call: TRBV11-2
cdr3_nt: NA
cdr3_aa: CASSFGSGQLYEQYF

d_call: NA
clone_size: many
j_call: TRBJ1-5
v_call: TRBV19
cdr3_nt: TGTGCCAGTAGTAAGAGGGGAACAGGACAGCCCCAGCATTTT
cdr3_aa: CASSKRGTGQPQHF

d_call: TRBD2
clone_size: many
j_call: TRBJ2-3
v_call: TRBV7-3
cdr3_nt: TGTGCCAGCAGCCTGGGACTAGCGGCTAGCACAGATACGCAGTATTTT
cdr3_aa: CASSLGLAASTDTQYF

d_call: NA
clone_size: medium-sized
j_call: TRBJ1-1
v_call: TRBV11-3
cdr3_nt: TGTGCCAGCAGCCAAGGAGCACCAATGAACACTGAAGCTTTCTTT
cdr3_aa: CASSQGAPMNTEAFF

d_call: TRBD1
clone_size: few
j_call: TRBJ2-5
v_call: TRBV29-1
cdr3_nt: TGCAGCGCTGAGGACAGGTCGTACCAAGAGACCCAGTACTTC
cdr3_aa: CSAEDRSYQETQYF

d_call: TRBD2
clone_size: NA
j_call: TRBJ2-1
v_call: TRBV20-1
cdr3_nt: TGCAGTGCGAATCTAGCGGGAGCAATCTGGGATGAGCAGTTCTTC
cdr3_aa: CSANLAGAIWDEQFF

d_call: TRBD1
clone_size: medium-sized
j_call: TRBJ1-2
v_call: TRBV19
cdr3_nt: TGTGCCAGTAGTCCATTGGGACAGCCAGGGGGCTACACCTTC
cdr3_aa: CASSPLGQPGGYTF

d_call: NA
clone_size: many
j_call: TRBJ2-7
v_call: TRBV20-1
cdr3_nt: TGCAGTGCTAGAGATCAGGGATCCTGCGAGCAGTACTTC
cdr3_aa: CSARDQGSCEQYF

d_call: NA
clone_size: NA
j_call: TRBJ2-6
v_call: TRBV28
cdr3_nt: TGCGCCAGCAGCGTCGACAGGCGATGGATCAACGTCCCGACTTTC
cdr3_aa: CASSVDRRWINVPTF

d_call: TRBD2
clone_size: many
j_call: TRBJ2-2
v_call: TRBV6-2/TRBV6-3
cdr3_nt: TGTGCCAGCACCTGGGGGGGCGGGGAGCTGTTTTTT
cdr3_aa: CASTWGGGELFF

d_call: TRBD1
clone_size: NA
j_call: TRBJ2-1
v_call: TRBV28
cdr3_nt: TGTGCCAGCAGACTTACAGGGGGCTACAATGAGCAGTTCTTC
cdr3_aa: CASRLTGGYNEQFF

d_call: TRBD1
clone_size: many
j_call: TRBJ1-5
v_call: TRBV20-1
cdr3_nt: TGCAGTGCCCGGGACAGGGAGAATAGCAATCAGCCCCAGCATTTT
cdr3_aa: CSARDRENSNQPQHF

d_call: NA
clone_size: few
j_call: TRBJ2-3
v_call: TRBV13
cdr3_nt: TGTGCCAGCAGCCTCAATTGGGATACGCAGTATTTT
cdr3_aa: CASSLNWDTQYF

d_call: NA
clone_size: NA
j_call: TRBJ2-3
v_call: TRBV11-3
cdr3_nt: TGTGCAAGCAGCCGTGGGGGCAGCAAAGATACGCAGTATTTT
cdr3_aa: CASSRGGSKDTQYF

d_call: NA
clone_size: NA
j_call: TRBJ1-5
v_call: TRBV19
cdr3_nt: TGTGCCAGTAGGAAAGTGGGGGCCCGGAGTCAGCCCCAGCATTTT
cdr3_aa: CASRKVGARSQPQHF

d_call: TRBD2
clone_size: many
j_call: TRBJ2-5
v_call: TRBV7-9
cdr3_nt: TGTGCCAGCAGCCGTTGGGCTAGCGGGTCTCAAGAGACCCAGTACTTC
cdr3_aa: CASSRWASGSQETQYF

d_call: NA
clone_size: many
j_call: TRBJ2-1
v_call: TRBV9
cdr3_nt: TGTGCCAGCAGCGTAGGGGGGAGGGGGACCTACAATGAGCAGTTCTTC
cdr3_aa: CASSVGGRGTYNEQFF

d_call: NA
clone_size: many
j_call: TRBJ1-2
v_call: TRBV19
cdr3_nt: TGTGCCAGTAGTATGGACAGCGAATATGGCTACACCTTC
cdr3_aa: CASSMDSEYGYTF

d_call: NA
clone_size: many
j_call: TRBJ2-3
v_call: TRBV6-1
cdr3_nt: NA
cdr3_aa: CASSPPSGVPSTDTQYF

d_call: NA
clone_size: many
j_call: TRBJ2-2
v_call: TRBV20-1
cdr3_nt: TGCAGTGCTAGAGATGAAGTTACCGGGGAGCTGTTTTTT
cdr3_aa: CSARDEVTGELFF

d_call: NA
clone_size: medium-sized
j_call: TRBJ2-7
v_call: TRBV6-1
cdr3_nt: TGTGCCAGCACCGGGTCAGGCCTTCACGAGCAGTACTTC
cdr3_aa: CASTGSGLHEQYF

d_call: TRBD2
clone_size: many
j_call: TRBJ2-7
v_call: TRBV11-2
cdr3_nt: TGTGCCAGCAGCTTTTTCTTAGCGGGGCCCTACGAGCAGTACTTC
cdr3_aa: CASSFFLAGPYEQYF

d_call: NA
clone_size: many
j_call: TRBJ2-3
v_call: TRBV28
cdr3_nt: TGTGCCAGCAGTTCAGGACAACGCACAGATACGCAGTATTTT
cdr3_aa: CASSSGQRTDTQYF

d_call: NA
clone_size: NA
j_call: TRBJ2-1
v_call: TRBV7-8
cdr3_nt: TGTGCCAGCAGCCCCGCGCCGGGGGATGAGCAGTTCTTC
cdr3_aa: CASSPAPGDEQFF

d_call: TRBD1
clone_size: many
j_call: TRBJ2-7
v_call: TRBV5-1
cdr3_nt: TGCGCCAGCAGCCAGGACAGGGACCCCTACGAGCAGTACTTC
cdr3_aa: CASSQDRDPYEQYF

d_call: NA
clone_size: medium-sized
j_call: TRBJ1-2
v_call: TRBV13
cdr3_nt: TGTGCCAGCAGCTTTCCCCTGTTTGGCTACACCTTC
cdr3_aa: CASSFPLFGYTF

d_call: NA
clone_size: medium-sized
j_call: TRBJ1-5
v_call: TRBV11-2
cdr3_nt: TGTGCCAGCAGCTTACGGGGCAATCAGCCCCAGCATTTT
cdr3_aa: CASSLRGNQPQHF

d_call: NA
clone_size: once
j_call: TRBJ2-2
v_call: TRBV6-1
cdr3_nt: TGTGCCAGCAGAACACCCCAGGGTGCGAACACCGGGGATCTGTTTTTT
cdr3_aa: CASRTPQGANTGDLFF

d_call: NA
clone_size: NA
j_call: TRBJ1-5
v_call: TRBV3-1
cdr3_nt: TGTGCCAGCAGCCAGGGTATCAGCGGTAATCAGCCCCAGCATTTT
cdr3_aa: CASSQGISGNQPQHF

d_call: NA
clone_size: many
j_call: TRBJ2-1
v_call: TRBV5-1
cdr3_nt: TGCGCCAGCAGCGAGGGGGAATCAGGGGAGCAGTTCTTC
cdr3_aa: CASSEGESGEQFF

d_call: NA
clone_size: medium-sized
j_call: TRBJ2-1
v_call: TRBV11-2
cdr3_nt: TGTGCCAGCAGCTTAGAAAGCTACAATGAGCAGTTCTTC
cdr3_aa: CASSLESYNEQFF

d_call: TRBD1
clone_size: many
j_call: TRBJ2-3
v_call: TRBV11-2
cdr3_nt: TGTGCCAGCAGCCCCACTAAGGGACAGGGTGGGACAGATACGCAGTATTTT
cdr3_aa: CASSPTKGQGGTDTQYF

d_call: TRBD2
clone_size: many
j_call: TRBJ2-1
v_call: TRBV7-8
cdr3_nt: TGTGCCAGCAGCTTACTGCCGGCTAGCGGAGTCAATGAGCAGTTCTTC
cdr3_aa: CASSLLPASGVNEQFF

d_call: TRBD2
clone_size: NA
j_call: TRBJ2-2
v_call: TRBV24-1
cdr3_nt: TGTGACACCAGTGATTCGGGAATAGCGGGAGGTTCGAACACCGGGGAGCTGTTTTTT
cdr3_aa: CDTSDSGIAGGSNTGELFF

d_call: NA
clone_size: many
j_call: TRBJ1-5
v_call: TRBV12-3/TRBV12-4
cdr3_nt: TGTGCCAGCAGTTTTGGGGATGATAGCAATCAGCCCCAGCATTTT
cdr3_aa: CASSFGDDSNQPQHF

d_call: NA
clone_size: NA
j_call: TRBJ1-5
v_call: TRBV2
cdr3_nt: TGTGCCAGCCACCAGGACCCTGATCAGCCCCAGCATTTT
cdr3_aa: CASHQDPDQPQHF

d_call: NA
clone_size: NA
j_call: TRBJ1-1
v_call: TRBV11-3
cdr3_nt: TGTGCCAGCAGCTCCCGGGGGGGGAACACTGAAGCTTTCTTT
cdr3_aa: CASSSRGGNTEAFF

d_call: NA
clone_size: NA
j_call: TRBJ2-3
v_call: TRBV5-1
cdr3_nt: TGCGACAGCAGCCCGTCCCGGGGCGGCACGGATACGCAGTATTTT
cdr3_aa: CDSSPSRGGTDTQYF

d_call: TRBD2
clone_size: NA
j_call: TRBJ2-1
v_call: TRBV7-9
cdr3_nt: TGTGCCAGCAGCCCCAGCGGGAGGGTCTCCTACAATGAGCAGTTCTTC
cdr3_aa: CASSPSGRVSYNEQFF

d_call: NA
clone_size: many
j_call: TRBJ2-7
v_call: TRBV10-3
cdr3_nt: TGTGCCATCAGTGATTCTGGGAACGAGCAGTACTTC
cdr3_aa: CAISDSGNEQYF

d_call: TRBD2
clone_size: many
j_call: TRBJ2-1
v_call: TRBV27
cdr3_nt: TGTGCCAGCAGTTTAACTAGCGGGAGGGCCAACAATGAGCAGTTCTTC
cdr3_aa: CASSLTSGRANNEQFF

d_call: TRBD1
clone_size: many
j_call: TRBJ1-4
v_call: TRBV2
cdr3_nt: TGTGCCAGCAGTAGGGACAGGGGGAATGAAAAACTGTTTTTT
cdr3_aa: CASSRDRGNEKLFF

d_call: NA
clone_size: NA
j_call: TRBJ2-5
v_call: TRBV19
cdr3_nt: TGTGCCAGTAGTATCGGCGGGGCCCAAGAGACCCAGTACTTC
cdr3_aa: CASSIGGAQETQYF

d_call: NA
clone_size: many
j_call: TRBJ2-7
v_call: TRBV13
cdr3_nt: TGTGCCAGCAGCCAAGGGAGCTACGAGCAGTACTTC
cdr3_aa: CASSQGSYEQYF

d_call: TRBD1
clone_size: NA
j_call: TRBJ2-5
v_call: TRBV15
cdr3_nt: TGTGCCACCATCTCCCTAAGCTCAGGGGGCTGGGAGACCCAGTACTTC
cdr3_aa: CATISLSSGGWETQYF